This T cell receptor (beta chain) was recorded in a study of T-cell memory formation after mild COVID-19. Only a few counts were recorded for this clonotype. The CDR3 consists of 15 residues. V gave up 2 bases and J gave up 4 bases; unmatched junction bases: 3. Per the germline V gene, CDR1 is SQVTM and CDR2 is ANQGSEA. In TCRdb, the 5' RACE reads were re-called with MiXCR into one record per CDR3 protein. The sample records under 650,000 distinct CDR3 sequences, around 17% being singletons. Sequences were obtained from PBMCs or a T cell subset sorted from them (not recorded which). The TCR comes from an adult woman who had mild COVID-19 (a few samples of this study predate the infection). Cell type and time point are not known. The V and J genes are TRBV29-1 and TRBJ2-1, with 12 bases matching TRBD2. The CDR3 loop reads CSVELAGGYYNEQFF. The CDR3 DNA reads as TGCAGCGTTGAACTAGCGGGAGGGTATTACAATGAGCAGTTCTTC.